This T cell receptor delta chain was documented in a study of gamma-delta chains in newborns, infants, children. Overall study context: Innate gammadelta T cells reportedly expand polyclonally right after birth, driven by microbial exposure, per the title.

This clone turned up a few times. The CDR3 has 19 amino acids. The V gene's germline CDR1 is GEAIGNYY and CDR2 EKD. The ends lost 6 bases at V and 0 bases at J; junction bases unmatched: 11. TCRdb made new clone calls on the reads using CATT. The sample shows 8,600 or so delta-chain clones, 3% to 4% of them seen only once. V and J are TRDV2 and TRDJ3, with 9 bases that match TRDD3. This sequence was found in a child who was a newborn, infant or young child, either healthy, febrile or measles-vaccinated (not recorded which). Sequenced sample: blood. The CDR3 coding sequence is TGTGCCTGTAGAAGAAGACTGGGGGAGAGCTCCTGGGACACCCGACAGATGTTTTTC. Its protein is CACRRRLGESSWDTRQMFF.